Described below is a single T cell receptor beta chain sequence and its context. Assay used: immunoSEQ multiplex PCR; TCRdb lists only in-frame clones, some missing. In the table there are approximately 85,000 clones, nearly 90% of which are singletons. These data originate in a study of radiation and T cells in renal cell carcinoma. Time point given: blood 4 weeks post-SBRT, at nephrectomy. Indicated treatment: 15 Gy SBRT to primary tumor, nephrectomy 4 weeks later. Nephrectomy followed 15 Gy stereotactic body radiation by 4 weeks. The sample consisted of blood, taken from a patient whose treatment included radiotherapy and nephrectomy. This receptor was identified in a woman in her 70s with renal cell carcinoma.

CDR3: CASSSRLRLNTEAFF. CDR3 sequence (DNA): TGTGCCAGCAGCTCCCGACTCCGATTGAACACTGAAGCTTTCTTT. The chain joins TRBV11-2 to TRBJ1-1; D remains ambiguous. CDR3 length: 15 residues. The V and J ends lost 4 bases and 0 bases respectively, with 12 bases between them. Per the germline V gene, CDR1 is SGHAT and CDR2 is FQNNGV.